This T cell receptor beta chain was identified in a study of CD8+ T cells in alopecia areata. The study's findings and limits: Among the top 100, expanded CD8+ clones were significantly decreased by tofacitinib, as was scalp clonality. The study also sequences resident alphabeta T cells of normal skin in scalp samples.

Treatment defined: oral pan-JAK inhibitor, 5-10 mg twice daily. The study team obtained lesional scalp punch biopsies and peripheral blood from alopecia areata patients. Sorting from PBMCs produced CD4+ and CD8+ T cells. In its sample, this clone was seen a few times. Its antigen is undetermined. Once RNA had been extracted, it was reverse transcribed into cDNA to act as the sequencing template. The method was immunoSEQ multiplex PCR; TCRdb's version includes in-frame clones alone and lacks a portion of them. The table shows approximately 200,000 clones, with roughly three fifths occurring only once. The V end lost 6 bases, the J end lost 0 bases, and 6 bases lay between the germline ends. Germline-derived CDR1 and CDR2 are MNHNY and SVGAGI (reference sequence). The CDR3 length is 13 residues.

The input for sequencing was CD4+ T cells sorted from blood, taken at week 4, from a patient treated with tofacitinib. The TCR was taken from a human donor with alopecia areata. The V and J genes are TRBV6-6 and TRBJ2-1; no reliable D call. CDR3 protein: CASSSGSYNEQFF. The CDR3 coding sequence is TGTGCCAGCAGCTCGGGCTCCTACAATGAGCAGTTCTTC.